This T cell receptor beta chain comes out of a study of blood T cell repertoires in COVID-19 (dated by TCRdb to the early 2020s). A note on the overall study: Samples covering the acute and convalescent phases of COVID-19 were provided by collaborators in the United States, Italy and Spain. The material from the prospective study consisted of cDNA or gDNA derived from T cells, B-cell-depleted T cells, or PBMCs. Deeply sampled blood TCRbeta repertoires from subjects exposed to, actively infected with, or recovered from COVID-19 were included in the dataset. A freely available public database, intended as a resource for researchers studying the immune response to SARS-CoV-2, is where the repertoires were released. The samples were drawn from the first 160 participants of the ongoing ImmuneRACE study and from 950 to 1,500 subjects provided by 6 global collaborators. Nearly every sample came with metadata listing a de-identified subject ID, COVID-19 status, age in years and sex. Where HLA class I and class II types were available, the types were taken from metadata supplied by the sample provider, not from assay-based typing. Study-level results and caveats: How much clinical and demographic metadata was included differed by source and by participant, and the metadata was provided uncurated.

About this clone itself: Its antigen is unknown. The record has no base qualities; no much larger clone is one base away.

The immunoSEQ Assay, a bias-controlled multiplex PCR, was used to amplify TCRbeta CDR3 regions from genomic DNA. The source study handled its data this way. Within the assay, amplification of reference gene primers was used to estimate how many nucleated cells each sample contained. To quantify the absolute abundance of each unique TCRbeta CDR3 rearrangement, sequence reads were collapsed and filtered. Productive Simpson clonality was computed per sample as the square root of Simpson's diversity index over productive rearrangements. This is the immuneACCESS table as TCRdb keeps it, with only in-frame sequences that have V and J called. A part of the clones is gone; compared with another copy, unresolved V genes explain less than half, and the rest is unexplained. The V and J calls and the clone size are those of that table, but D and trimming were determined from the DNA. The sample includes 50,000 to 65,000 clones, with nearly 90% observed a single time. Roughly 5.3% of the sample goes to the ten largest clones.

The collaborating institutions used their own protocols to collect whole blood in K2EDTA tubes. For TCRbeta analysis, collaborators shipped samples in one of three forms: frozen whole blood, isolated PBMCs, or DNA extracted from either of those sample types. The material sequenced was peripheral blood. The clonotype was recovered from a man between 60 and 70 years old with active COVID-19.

Here the CDR3 is given as CASSQRQEETQYF. The DNA is as follows: TGTGCCAGCAGTCAACGACAGGAAGAGACCCAGTACTTC. The chain employs TRBV28 and TRBJ2-5, with TRBD1 perhaps the D gene, on 6 matching bases. V and J lose 5 bases and 3 bases, and a span of 10 bases separates them. From cysteine to phenylalanine, the CDR3 is 13 amino acids long. The sequence is cut down to CDR3 DNA, 39 bases in frame from base 1. Looking up the germline V gene yields CDR1 MDHEN and CDR2 SYDVKM. The full variable domain, completed from the reference TRBV28 and TRBJ2-5 proteins outside the CDR3, reads DVKVTQSSRYLVKRTGEKVFLECVQDMDHENMFWYRQDPGLGLRLIYFSYDVKMKEKGDIPEGYSVSREKKERFSLILESASTNQTSMYLCASSQRQEETQYFGPGTRLLVL.